The present T cell receptor (beta chain) was sequenced within a study of T cells in Graves' hyperthyroidism and ophthalmopathy. Regions amplified from RNA transcripts were the TCR beta CDR3 regions. A set of HTBI primers served as the primers for a first-round RT-PCR of the TCR CDR3. In TCRdb, the multiplex PCR reads were re-called with MiXCR into one record per CDR3 protein. The sample lists approximately 300,000 distinct CDR3 sequences; roughly 18% were seen once. Ophthalmopathy in the patients scored at least 3 on Clinical Activity Score and at least 4 on NOSPECS grade, lasting under 3 months. The table lists this clonotype with many counts. CDR1 and CDR2 from the germline V gene are SGHTA and FQGTGA. This CDR3 is 17 amino acids long. The ends lost 0 bases at V and 6 bases at J; junction bases unmatched: 9.

Sequencing was done on a sample of blood. This receptor was taken from a man aged 45 to 65 with Graves' ophthalmopathy. V gene TRBV7-3 combines with J gene TRBJ2-7; the match to TRBD2 covers 12 bases. The DNA for the CDR3 is TGTGCCAGCAGCTTAACGGGGCTAGCGGGAGGGCTCGGCGAGCAGTACTTC. Encoded protein: CASSLTGLAGGLGEQYF.